This T cell receptor beta chain emerged from a study of CD8+ T cells in alopecia areata. Points from the study as a whole: In scalp, tofacitinib significantly decreased clonality and expanded CD8+ clones among the top 100.

The CDR3 covers 17 residues. Germline lookup yields CDR1 MGHRA and CDR2 YSYEKL. Trimming cost V 0 bases and J 2 bases; bases outside gene matches: 4. Extracted from the samples, RNA was reverse transcribed into cDNA to serve as the sequencing template. Libraries were prepared by immunoSEQ multiplex PCR; TCRdb keeps only in-frame clonotypes and omits some of them. Counted here are fewer than 350,000 clones, about three fifths occurring once; the ten biggest clones make up around 1.7%. Concerning this clone itself: Its antigen is currently unknown.

Treatment meaning: oral pan-JAK inhibitor, 5-10 mg twice daily. In alopecia areata patients, both lesional scalp punch biopsies and peripheral blood were collected. The receptor comes from a human donor with alopecia areata. This material consisted of CD4+ T cells sorted from blood, taken at week 24, from a patient treated with tofacitinib. V and J are TRBV4-1 and TRBJ2-7; 13 positions match TRBD2. The DNA of the CDR3 is TGCGCCAGCAGCCAAGAACGACTAGCGGGGGGTACCTACGAGCAGTACTTC. As protein: CASSQERLAGGTYEQYF.